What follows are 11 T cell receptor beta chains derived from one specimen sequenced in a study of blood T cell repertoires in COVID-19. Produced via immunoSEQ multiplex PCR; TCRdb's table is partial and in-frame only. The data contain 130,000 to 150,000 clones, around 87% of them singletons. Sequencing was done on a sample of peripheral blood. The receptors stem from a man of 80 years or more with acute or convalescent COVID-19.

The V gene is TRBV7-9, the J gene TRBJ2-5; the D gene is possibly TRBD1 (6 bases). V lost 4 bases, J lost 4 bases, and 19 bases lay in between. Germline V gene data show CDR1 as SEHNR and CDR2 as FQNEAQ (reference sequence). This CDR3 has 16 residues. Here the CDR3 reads CASSSRGEGVRETQYF. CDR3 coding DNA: TGTGCCAGCAGCTCCAGGGGAGAGGGGGTCCGAGAGACCCAGTACTTC.

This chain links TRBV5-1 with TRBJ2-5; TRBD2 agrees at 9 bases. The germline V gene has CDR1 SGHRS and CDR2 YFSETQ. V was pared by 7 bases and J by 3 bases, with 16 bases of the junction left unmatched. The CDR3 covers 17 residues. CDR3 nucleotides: TGCGCCAGCTGGGCAGGGGCTAGCGGGGCCGGGGAAGAGACCCAGTACTTC. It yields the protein CASWAGASGAGEETQYF.

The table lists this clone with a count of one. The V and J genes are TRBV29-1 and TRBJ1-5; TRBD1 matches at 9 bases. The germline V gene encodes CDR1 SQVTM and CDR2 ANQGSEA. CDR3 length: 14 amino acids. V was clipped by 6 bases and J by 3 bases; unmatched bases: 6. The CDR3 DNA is TGCAGCGTCGGGACAGGGTTGGTCAATCAGCCCCAGCATTTT. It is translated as CSVGTGLVNQPQHF. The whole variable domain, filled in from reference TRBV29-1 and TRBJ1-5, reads SAVISQKPSRDICQRGTSLTIQCQVDSQVTMMFWYRQQPGQSLTLIATANQGSEATYESGFVIDKFPISRPNLTFSTLTVSNMSPEDSSIYLCSVGTGLVNQPQHFGDGTRLSIL.

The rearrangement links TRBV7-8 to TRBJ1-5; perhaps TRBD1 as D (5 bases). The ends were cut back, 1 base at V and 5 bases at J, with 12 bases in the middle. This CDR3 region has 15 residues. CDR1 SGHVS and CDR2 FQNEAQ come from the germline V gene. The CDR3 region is CASSLEWQGYQPQHF. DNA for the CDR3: TGTGCCAGCAGCTTAGAGTGGCAGGGCTATCAGCCCCAGCATTTT.

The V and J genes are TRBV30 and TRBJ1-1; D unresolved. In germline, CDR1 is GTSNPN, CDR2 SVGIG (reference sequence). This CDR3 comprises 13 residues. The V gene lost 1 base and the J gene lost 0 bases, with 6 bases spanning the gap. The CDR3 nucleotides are TGTGCCTGGAGTGACATGATGAACACTGAAGCTTTCTTT. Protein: CAWSDMMNTEAFF.

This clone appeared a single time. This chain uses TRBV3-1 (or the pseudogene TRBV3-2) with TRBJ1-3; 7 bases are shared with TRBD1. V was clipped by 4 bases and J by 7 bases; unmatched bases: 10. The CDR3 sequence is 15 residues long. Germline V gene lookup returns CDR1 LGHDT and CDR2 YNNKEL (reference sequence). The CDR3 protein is CASSLLTGYTNTIYF. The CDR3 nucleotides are TGTGCCAGCAGCCTTTTGACAGGGTACACCAACACCATATATTTT.

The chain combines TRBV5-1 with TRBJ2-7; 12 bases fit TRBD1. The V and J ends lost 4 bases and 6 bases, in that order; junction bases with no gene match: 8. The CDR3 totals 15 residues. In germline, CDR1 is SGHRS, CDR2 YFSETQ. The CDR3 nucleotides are TGCGCCAGCAGCGCGGGACAGGGGGCGCCGGGCGAGCAGTACTTC. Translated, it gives CASSAGQGAPGEQYF.

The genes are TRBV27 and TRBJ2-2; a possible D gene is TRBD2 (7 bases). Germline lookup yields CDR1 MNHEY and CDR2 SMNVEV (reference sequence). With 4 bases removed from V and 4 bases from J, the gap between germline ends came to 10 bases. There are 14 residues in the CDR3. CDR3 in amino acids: CASSSGGLTGELFF. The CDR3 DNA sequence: TGTGCCAGCAGTTCCGGGGGGCTCACCGGGGAGCTGTTTTTT.

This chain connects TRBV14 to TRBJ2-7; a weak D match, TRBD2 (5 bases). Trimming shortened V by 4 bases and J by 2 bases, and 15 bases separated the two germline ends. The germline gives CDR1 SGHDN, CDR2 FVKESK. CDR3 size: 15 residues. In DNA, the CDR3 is TGTGCCAGCAGCCTCACGGGGAGTCTTCCCTACGAGCAGTACTTC. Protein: CASSLTGSLPYEQYF.

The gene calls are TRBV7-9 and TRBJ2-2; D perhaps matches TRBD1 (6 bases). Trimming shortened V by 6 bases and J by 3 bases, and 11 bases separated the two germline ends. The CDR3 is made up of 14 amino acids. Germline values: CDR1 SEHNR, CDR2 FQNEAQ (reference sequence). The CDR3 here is CASRSDSDTGELFF. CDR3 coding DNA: TGTGCCAGCAGATCGGACAGCGACACCGGGGAGCTGTTTTTT.

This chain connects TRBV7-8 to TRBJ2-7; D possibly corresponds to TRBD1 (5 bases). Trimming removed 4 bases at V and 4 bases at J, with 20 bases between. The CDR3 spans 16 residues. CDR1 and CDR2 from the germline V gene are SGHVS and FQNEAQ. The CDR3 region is CASSSRGGNGPYEQYF. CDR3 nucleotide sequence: TGTGCCAGCAGCTCAAGGGGCGGTAACGGACCATACGAGCAGTACTTC.